The rows below give T cell receptor beta chains drawn from one sample of a study of beta chain features in type 1 diabetes. Sequenced by immunoSEQ multiplex PCR; TCRdb stores in-frame clones only, minus some. The sample shows some 240,000 clones, under 13% of them seen only once. Sequencing was performed on central memory CD4+ T cells from blood. All receptors come from a man between 18 and 29 years old in good health. Each CDR3 is given with its conserved first and last residue. The order of the fields is V gene, D gene, clone size, J gene, CDR3 DNA, CDR3 protein. D genes are given only for firm matches. Not all rows give a size; the values are once, few, many and, for expanded clones, a class.

v_gene: TRBV10-2; d_gene: NA; abundance: NA; j_gene: TRBJ2-1; CDR3nt: TGCGCCAGCAGTGACTCCAGGGCGGGAGAGCAGTTCTTC; CDR3aa: CASSDSRAGEQFF
v_gene: TRBV19; d_gene: TRBD1; abundance: many; j_gene: TRBJ2-3; CDR3nt: TGTGCCAGTAGTATTCGGACAGGGTTTACAGATACGCAGTATTTT; CDR3aa: CASSIRTGFTDTQYF
v_gene: TRBV9; d_gene: TRBD1; abundance: NA; j_gene: TRBJ2-7; CDR3nt: TGTGCCAGCAGCGTAGGCCGGGACAGCTCCTACGAGCAGTACTTC; CDR3aa: CASSVGRDSSYEQYF
v_gene: TRBV9; d_gene: NA; abundance: few; j_gene: TRBJ1-2; CDR3nt: TGTGCCAGCAGCGCGAGACTGGACAGTCGCGGCTACACCTTC; CDR3aa: CASSARLDSRGYTF
v_gene: TRBV28; d_gene: NA; abundance: few; j_gene: TRBJ2-3; CDR3nt: TGTGCCAGCAGTTTCGTAAATACGCAGTATTTT; CDR3aa: CASSFVNTQYF
v_gene: TRBV30; d_gene: NA; abundance: NA; j_gene: TRBJ2-1; CDR3nt: TGTGCCTGTTCCCTGATCCGCAATGAGCAGTTCTTC; CDR3aa: CACSLIRNEQFF
v_gene: TRBV2; d_gene: TRBD1; abundance: few; j_gene: TRBJ1-4; CDR3nt: TGTGCCAGTCAGGGGGCTCGGGATGAAAAACTGTTTTTT; CDR3aa: CASQGARDEKLFF
v_gene: TRBV11-1; d_gene: TRBD1; abundance: NA; j_gene: TRBJ2-5; CDR3nt: TGTGCCAGCAGTTCCGGGACAGGGGAGACCCAGTACTTC; CDR3aa: CASSSGTGETQYF
v_gene: TRBV6-6; d_gene: NA; abundance: NA; j_gene: TRBJ2-7; CDR3nt: TGTGCCAGCAGTCGGCAAAACGAGCAGTACTTC; CDR3aa: CASSRQNEQYF
v_gene: TRBV5-5; d_gene: TRBD1; abundance: few; j_gene: TRBJ2-1; CDR3nt: TGTGCCAGCAGCTGGGACAGGGGGCAGGACAATGAGCAGTTCTTC; CDR3aa: CASSWDRGQDNEQFF
v_gene: TRBV7-9; d_gene: TRBD2; abundance: few; j_gene: TRBJ2-3; CDR3nt: TGTGCCAGCACCCGCCTAGCGGGAGCCGCAGATACGCAGTATTTT; CDR3aa: CASTRLAGAADTQYF
v_gene: TRBV5-1; d_gene: TRBD2; abundance: NA; j_gene: TRBJ2-2; CDR3nt: TGCGCCAGCAGCTCTTACCTAGCGGACACCGGGGAGCTGTTTTTT; CDR3aa: CASSSYLADTGELFF
v_gene: TRBV29-1; d_gene: NA; abundance: NA; j_gene: TRBJ2-5; CDR3nt: TGCAGCGTTGTATGGGAAGTAGAGACCCAGTACTTC; CDR3aa: CSVVWEVETQYF
v_gene: TRBV5-1; d_gene: NA; abundance: NA; j_gene: TRBJ1-1; CDR3nt: TGCGCCAGCAGCTTGGAATCTGCGGGAACTGAAGCTTTCTTT; CDR3aa: CASSLESAGTEAFF
v_gene: TRBV5-4; d_gene: NA; abundance: few; j_gene: TRBJ2-3; CDR3nt: TGTGCCACCGCGAGTGGAGGGACGACGAGCACAGATACGCAGTATTTT; CDR3aa: CATASGGTTSTDTQYF
v_gene: TRBV2; d_gene: NA; abundance: NA; j_gene: TRBJ1-5; CDR3nt: TGTGCCAGCCTGCTGGGGGGCGGACAGCCCCAGCATTTT; CDR3aa: CASLLGGGQPQHF
v_gene: TRBV15; d_gene: NA; abundance: NA; j_gene: TRBJ1-6; CDR3nt: TGTGCCACCAGCAGTGGGGGGGGGCGATCACCCCTCCACTTT; CDR3aa: CATSSGGGRSPLHF
v_gene: TRBV30; d_gene: NA; abundance: few; j_gene: TRBJ1-2; CDR3nt: TGTGCCTGGGGGGCCCGCGGGGACTATGGCTACACCTTC; CDR3aa: CAWGARGDYGYTF
v_gene: TRBV7-9; d_gene: NA; abundance: NA; j_gene: TRBJ2-7; CDR3nt: TGTGCCAGCAGCCGGGCGGCGGGGACAGTCTACGAGCAGTACTTC; CDR3aa: CASSRAAGTVYEQYF
v_gene: TRBV7-6; d_gene: TRBD2; abundance: NA; j_gene: TRBJ2-3; CDR3nt: TGTGCCAGCAGCTTAGAGGGGCTAGCGGGCGTAGATACGCAGTATTTT; CDR3aa: CASSLEGLAGVDTQYF
v_gene: TRBV27; d_gene: TRBD2; abundance: NA; j_gene: TRBJ2-1; CDR3nt: TGTGCCAGCACCCTAGCGGGAGGCCAAAGGTGGCAGTTCTTC; CDR3aa: CASTLAGGQRWQFF
v_gene: TRBV15; d_gene: NA; abundance: many; j_gene: TRBJ2-5; CDR3nt: TGTGCCACCAGCAGAGGACAGGTTCGCGAGACCCAGTACTTC; CDR3aa: CATSRGQVRETQYF
v_gene: TRBV11-3; d_gene: NA; abundance: NA; j_gene: TRBJ2-1; CDR3nt: TGTGCCAGCAGCTTATCAGGGTTTGGGCAGTTCTTC; CDR3aa: CASSLSGFGQFF
v_gene: TRBV29-1; d_gene: NA; abundance: NA; j_gene: TRBJ1-2; CDR3nt: TGCAGCGTCGAAACCGGGATATATGGCTACACCTTC; CDR3aa: CSVETGIYGYTF
v_gene: TRBV11-2; d_gene: NA; abundance: NA; j_gene: TRBJ2-7; CDR3nt: TGTGCCAGCAGCTTAGGCTCCACCGGGAGTATCTACGAGCAGTACTTC; CDR3aa: CASSLGSTGSIYEQYF
v_gene: TRBV28; d_gene: TRBD1; abundance: NA; j_gene: TRBJ2-3; CDR3nt: TGTGCCAGCAGTGAACAGGGGCGGGGCACAGATACGCAGTATTTT; CDR3aa: CASSEQGRGTDTQYF
v_gene: TRBV9; d_gene: TRBD1; abundance: NA; j_gene: TRBJ1-1; CDR3nt: TGTGCCAGCAGCGACCCTGACAGGGGACTTACGAACACTGAAGCTTTCTTT; CDR3aa: CASSDPDRGLTNTEAFF
v_gene: TRBV28; d_gene: NA; abundance: few; j_gene: TRBJ2-7; CDR3nt: TGTGCCAGCAGACCTCAGACAGGACAGTACGAGCAGTACTTC; CDR3aa: CASRPQTGQYEQYF
v_gene: TRBV5-8; d_gene: NA; abundance: few; j_gene: TRBJ1-5; CDR3nt: TGTGCCAGCAGCTTGGTCAACAATCAGCCCCAGCATTTT; CDR3aa: CASSLVNNQPQHF
v_gene: TRBV7-7; d_gene: NA; abundance: NA; j_gene: TRBJ2-1; CDR3nt: TGTGCTAGCAGCTCCTCCTTCGGCAATGAGCAGTTCTTC; CDR3aa: CASSSSFGNEQFF
v_gene: TRBV7-3; d_gene: TRBD2; abundance: NA; j_gene: TRBJ2-1; CDR3nt: TGTGCCAGCAGCTTACCGTTCACGGCGGGAGGAGCTAATGAGCAGTTCTTC; CDR3aa: CASSLPFTAGGANEQFF